The clone carrying this TCR beta chain was detected ten times or more. Its antigen remains unidentified. This sample stems from a study of T cells in Graves' hyperthyroidism and ophthalmopathy. In the study overall: Specimen type is peripheral blood, collected at initial diagnosis prior to any treatment. Whole-study findings and limits: Ophthalmopathy prediction by the model preceded onset by a median about 6 months.

The CDR3 covers 15 residues. The germline V gene encodes CDR1 SGHRS and CDR2 YFSETQ. Trimming removed 4 bases at V and 1 base at J, with 13 bases between. Amplification yielded TCR beta CDR3 regions, with RNA transcripts as the source. Researchers ran a first-round RT-PCR on the TCR CDR3 using the HTBI primer set. One entry per CDR3 protein results from TCRdb running MiXCR on the multiplex PCR reads. The sample includes hundreds of thousands of distinct CDR3 sequences, approximately 14% of them seen just once. Pregnant or lactating patients were excluded, as were those with uncontrolled infection or other autoimmune disease.

V gene TRBV5-1 combines with J gene TRBJ2-3; weak D call: TRBD2 (7 bases). This clonotype was sampled from a young man with Graves' ophthalmopathy. Sequences were obtained from blood. CDR3 in amino acids: CASSGGGGGTDTQYF. The CDR3 DNA sequence: TGCGCCAGCAGCGGCGGGGGCGGTGGCACAGATACGCAGTATTTT. Together with reference TRBV5-1 and TRBJ2-3, the CDR3 gives the full variable domain: KAGVTQTPRYLIKTRGQQVTLSCSPISGHRSVSWYQQTPGQGLQFLFEYFSETQRNKGNFPGRFSGRQFSNSRSEMNVSTLELGDSALYLCASSGGGGGTDTQYFGPGTRLTVL.